This TCR beta chain was recorded in a study of CD8 T cells in Susac syndrome (dated by TCRdb to between 2018 and 2021). At the level of the whole study: Whether CD8+ T cell activation and differentiation in Susac syndrome was antigen driven was tested using repertoire sequencing. Study-level results and caveats: The number of individuals in the TCR sequencing and HLA analysis was acknowledged as relatively small.

For CDR1 and CDR2, the germline V gene lists MNHEY and SVGEGT. V is clipped by 2 bases and J by 2 bases, and the sequence between their germline boundaries is 13 bases long. The CDR3 contains 16 residues, cysteine and phenylalanine counted. Of the read, only the CDR3 DNA is kept; its 48 bases are in frame from base 1. Peripheral blood CD8+ and CD4+ T cells from healthy donors, Susac syndrome patients and multiple sclerosis patients were profiled by high-throughput TCR beta sequencing. Treatment-naive patients with stable or active relapsing-remitting disease fulfilling revised McDonald criteria were used as multiple sclerosis controls. Bulk CD8+ and CD4+ T cells were purified by magnetic negative isolation, whereas CD8+ TEMRA cells were enriched by FACS. Blood was collected in EDTA tubes and processed within 24 hours, with PBMCs isolated through density gradient centrifugation. PBMCs intended for TCR sequencing were cryopreserved in liquid nitrogen and were subsequently thawed in a 37 degrees C water bath. The sorted or isolated CD4+, CD8+ and CD8+ TEMRA cells reached a purity of at least 90%.

RNA was extracted using the RNeasy kit, and about 0.45 to 1 microgram was reverse transcribed with random hexamers. TCR beta CDR3 regions were amplified with the immunoSEQ multiplex PCR assay covering 54 Vbeta and 13 Jbeta segments. PCR amplification bias was corrected by using a synthetic template baseline for primer optimization and computational correction. Processing in the source paper ran as follows. Reads were annotated to V, D and J genes according to IMGT and were analyzed with immunoSEQ Analyzer, with only productive sequences retained. Clonality was computed as one minus Shannon entropy normalized by log2 of the number of productive unique sequences. Public and private clones were assessed among the 100 most prevalent clones of each patient and control. A clone was defined as Susac-specific if it was absent from the healthy and MS cohorts, from about 1,100 published viral clones and from other ImmuneACCESS disease sequences. Through fastp at Q25 and MiXCR, TCRdb rebuilt clones from the public reads, retaining in-frame beta chains. Records with the same CDR3 protein are collapsed into one entry carrying the most frequent genes and DNA. The V and J calls reflect TCRdb's pipeline rather than the authors' work. Within this sample are 300,000 to 350,000 distinct CDR3 sequences, with 92% of them counted one time only. The ten most abundant clones make up less than 0.08% of the sample.

A note on this clonotype: The antigen this receptor binds is unknown. The input lacks base qualities; no much larger clone sits a single base away.

Input material: CD4+ T cells from PBMCs. Recombination joined TRBV6-2 or TRBV6-3 with TRBJ2-1; the D segment cannot be called with confidence. The sequence came from a human donor with multiple sclerosis. The DNA reads TGTGCCAGCAGTTACGGCCTAGACCCCCCCTACAATGAGCAGTTCTTC. Translated, this gives CASSYGLDPPYNEQFF.